This entry lists 22 T cell receptor beta chains sequenced from one sample in a study of blood T cell repertoires in COVID-19. Assay: immunoSEQ multiplex PCR; the TCRdb copy retains only in-frame clones and omits some. The table has about 330,000 clones, roughly nine tenths seen once; the top ten hold 5.5% to 7%. Sequenced input: PBMCs or T cells enriched from blood (not recorded which). Receptors originate from a young woman who had recovered from COVID-19.

The rearrangement joins TRBV3-1 (or the pseudogene TRBV3-2) to TRBJ2-7; possibly TRBD2 for D (6 bases). CDR3 length: 15 amino acids. The germline V gene encodes CDR1 LGHDT and CDR2 YNNKEL (reference sequence). Between the trimmed V and J ends, which lost 4 bases and 3 bases, there was a span of 16 bases. CDR3 sequence reads: CASSPRRAGNYEQYF. DNA of the CDR3: TGTGCCAGCAGCCCACGACGGGCGGGGAACTACGAGCAGTACTTC.

CDR3 nucleotide sequence: TGTGCCAGCAGCCCCAGGGGTATGCAAGAGACCCAGTACTTC. This encodes CASSPRGMQETQYF. The chain employs TRBV5-4 and TRBJ2-5; D possibly corresponds to TRBD1 (6 bases). The CDR3 sequence is 14 residues long. The germline V gene encodes CDR1 SGHNT and CDR2 YYREEE (reference sequence). V gave up 4 bases and J gave up 2 bases, with 12 bases separating them.

V usage is TRBV4-3 and J usage is TRBJ1-2; D not certain. CDR3 length: 12 amino acids. The germline gives CDR1 LGHNA, CDR2 YSLEER. Trimming pared 1 base from V and 5 bases from J, leaving 5 bases between. The CDR3 bases are TGCGCCAGCAGCCAAGCAGAATATGGCTACACCTTC. It specifies CASSQAEYGYTF.

The chain employs TRBV19 and TRBJ1-2; D may be TRBD1 (5 bases). The V and J ends lost 10 bases and 4 bases respectively, with 19 bases between them. The CDR3 is 14 amino acids. The V gene's germline CDR1 is LNHDA and CDR2 SQIVND (reference sequence). The CDR3 region is CATQVKGVSYGYTF. CDR3 DNA: TGTGCCACCCAGGTCAAAGGGGTCAGCTATGGCTACACCTTC.

In this sample, this clone turned up once. This chain connects TRBV11-2 to TRBJ1-1, with D perhaps TRBD1 (5 bases). The CDR3 sequence is 16 residues long. CDR1 and CDR2 from the germline V gene are SGHAT and FQNNGV. The germline V and J ends were trimmed by 4 bases and 6 bases, with 21 bases remaining between them. The CDR3 sequence: CASSSLRRSGVSEAFF. CDR3 sequence (DNA): TGTGCCAGCAGCTCCCTCCGGCGTTCGGGGGTGTCTGAAGCTTTCTTT.

The chain uses TRBV27 and TRBJ2-3; 8 positions agree with TRBD2. V trimming: 3 bases; J trimming: 4 bases; junction bases outside the gene matches: 6. The CDR3 contains 15 residues. Looked up from germline, CDR1 is MNHEY and CDR2 is SMNVEV (reference sequence). The CDR3 DNA reads TGTGCCAGCAGTTTTGCGGGAGGACCCCCAGATACGCAGTATTTT. Translating it yields CASSFAGGPPDTQYF.

The J gene is TRBJ2-7, the V gene TRBV4-1; D uncertain. This CDR3 region has 11 residues. CDR1 is MGHRA and CDR2 is YSYEKL in the germline V gene. Trimming stripped 6 bases from V and 1 base from J, with 4 bases between. CDR3 nucleotide sequence: TGCGCCAGCAGACATTCCTACGAGCAGTACTTC. Protein: CASRHSYEQYF.

The chain is built from TRBV5-1 and TRBJ1-1; TRBD1 matches at 11 bases. CDR3 length: 16 amino acids. The germline V gene has CDR1 SGHRS and CDR2 YFSETQ. Trimming took 5 bases from V and 0 from J; bases not matched to a gene: 6. CDR3 region: CASRPDRGPMNTEAFF. CDR3 DNA sequence: TGCGCCAGCAGGCCGGACAGGGGGCCCATGAACACTGAAGCTTTCTTT.

The chain uses TRBV3-1 (or the pseudogene TRBV3-2) and TRBJ1-2; possible D gene TRBD1, 5 bases. V was pared by 4 bases and J by 2 bases, with 17 bases between. CDR3 size: 16 residues. The germline gives CDR1 LGHDT, CDR2 YNNKEL (reference sequence). CDR3 sequence (DNA): TGTGCCAGCAGCCCCAAGATTGGGGGAGGGAACTATGGCTACACCTTC. This encodes CASSPKIGGGNYGYTF.

The chain carries TRBV18 and TRBJ2-7; 10 bases are shared with TRBD1. Germline values: CDR1 KGHSH, CDR2 LQKENI. The CDR3 is 15 residues long. The ends lost 8 bases at V and 5 bases at J; junction bases unmatched: 12. This chain's CDR3 is CASTQTGGSLNEQYF. The CDR3 DNA is TGTGCCAGCACTCAGACAGGGGGCTCTCTGAACGAGCAGTACTTC.

This clone was seen a handful of times. The J gene is TRBJ2-3, the V gene TRBV20-1; 7 nucleotides line up with TRBD2. Germline values: CDR1 DFQATT, CDR2 SNEGSKA (reference sequence). Germline trimming cut 3 bases from V and 0 bases from J; bases unmatched to any gene: 6. The CDR3 runs 15 residues. CDR3 protein: CSASSLGLSTDTQYF. CDR3 bases: TGCAGTGCTAGTTCGCTGGGACTAAGCACAGATACGCAGTATTTT.

CDR3 bases: TGTGCCTGGAGCGGGGATCCCGGTGGGTACACTGAAGCTTTCTTT. Encoded protein: CAWSGDPGGYTEAFF. The chain joins TRBV30 to TRBJ1-1; unclear D gene. The CDR3 is 15 residues long. V shed 3 bases and J shed 3 bases, with 17 bases lying between them. Germline values: CDR1 GTSNPN, CDR2 SVGIG (reference sequence).

This chain connects TRBV5-6 to TRBJ1-3; D is perhaps TRBD1 (5 bases). V was shortened by 0 bases and J by 5 bases, with 9 bases between the two germline ends. This CDR3 is built from 14 residues. In germline, CDR1 is SGHDT, CDR2 YYEEEE. The CDR3 loop reads CASSLGTFRNTIYF. In DNA form, the CDR3 reads TGTGCCAGCAGCTTGGGGACATTTCGAAACACCATATATTTT.

V gene TRBV7-9 combines with J gene TRBJ2-7, with 9 bases aligning to TRBD1. Losses at the gene ends were 5 bases for V and 4 bases for J; bases not matched to a gene: 6. CDR3 length: 14 residues. The germline V gene encodes CDR1 SEHNR and CDR2 FQNEAQ (reference sequence). This CDR3 is CASSVRDRDYEQYF. The CDR3 DNA reads TGTGCCAGCAGCGTCCGGGACAGGGATTACGAGCAGTACTTC.

The chain joins TRBV2 to TRBJ2-5; TRBD1 aligns across 7 bases. The CDR3 consists of 17 residues. Losses at the gene ends were 7 bases for V and 4 bases for J; bases not matched to a gene: 18. Germline V gene data show CDR1 as SNHLY and CDR2 as FYNNEI. CDR3 sequence: CASTKTPDRVHAETQYF. Written as DNA, the CDR3 is TGTGCCAGCACCAAGACCCCAGACAGGGTTCATGCAGAGACCCAGTACTTC. The full variable domain, in which reference TRBV2 and TRBJ2-5 provide the parts outside the CDR3, is EPEVTQTPSHQVTQMGQEVILRCVPISNHLYFYWYRQILGQKVEFLVSFYNNEISEKSEIFDDQFSVERPDGSNFTLKIRSTKLEDSAMYFCASTKTPDRVHAETQYFGPGTRLLVL.

The J gene is TRBJ2-7, the V gene TRBV18; D tentatively fits TRBD1 or TRBD2 (5 bases each). CDR3 length: 15 residues. Trimming removed 5 bases from V and 5 bases from J, with 19 bases in between. CDR1 and CDR2 from the germline V gene are KGHSH and LQKENI. The CDR3 DNA reads TGTGCCAGCTCAGCACAGGCGGGTCGGGCCGACGAGCAGTACTTC. This encodes CASSAQAGRADEQYF.

The rearrangement joins TRBV19 to TRBJ2-6, with 9 positions matching TRBD1. This CDR3 comprises 18 residues. The junction had 12 bases not matched to a gene; V was cut back by 8 bases and J by 1 base. In germline, CDR1 is LNHDA, CDR2 SQIVND (reference sequence). The CDR3 here is CASATNRDRVSGANVLTF. DNA for the CDR3: TGTGCCAGTGCTACTAACCGGGACAGGGTATCTGGGGCCAACGTCCTGACTTTC.

This chain uses TRBV4-1 with TRBJ2-5; the D gene is possibly TRBD2 (5 bases). Trimming pared 4 bases from V and 3 bases from J, leaving 18 bases between. CDR1 and CDR2 (germline): MGHRA, YSYEKL. This CDR3 has 16 residues. CDR3 region: CASSPRAGGFEETQYF. The DNA for the CDR3 is TGCGCCAGCAGCCCAAGGGCGGGCGGTTTCGAAGAGACCCAGTACTTC.

This chain joins TRBV19 and TRBJ1-5, with D unclear. Germline V CDR1 and CDR2: LNHDA, SQIVND (reference sequence). V was shortened by 7 bases and J by 7 bases, with 20 bases between the two germline ends. This CDR3 spans 15 amino acids. In DNA, the CDR3 is TGTGCCAGTACGCAGCGGGTGAGAAGTTCACAGCCCCAGCATTTT. The encoded protein is CASTQRVRSSQPQHF.

The rearrangement joins TRBV11-2 to TRBJ2-1; D gene ambiguous. V was clipped by 1 base and J by 7 bases, with 5 bases between them. The CDR3 spans 12 residues. CDR1 and CDR2 from the germline V gene are SGHAT and FQNNGV. As DNA, the CDR3 is TGTGCCAGCAGCTTAGGGCAGAATGAGCAGTTCTTC. Amino acid sequence: CASSLGQNEQFF. Full variable domain (remainder filled in from reference TRBV11-2 and TRBJ2-1): EAGVAQSPRYKIIEKRQSVAFWCNPISGHATLYWYQQILGQGPKLLIQFQNNGVVDDSQLPKDRFSAERLKGVDSTLKIQPAKLEDSAVYLCASSLGQNEQFFGPGTRLTVL.

The sample holds a few counts of this clone. The J gene is TRBJ1-2, the V gene TRBV6-5; D may be TRBD1 (5 bases). With 4 bases removed from V and 3 bases from J, the gap between germline ends came to 9 bases. Germline V lookup: CDR1 MNHEY, CDR2 SVGAGI. This CDR3 comprises 13 residues. The CDR3 DNA follows: TGTGCCAGCAGTTGGGGGGGGGACTATGGCTACACCTTC. Its protein is CASSWGGDYGYTF.

The chain joins TRBV7-9 to TRBJ1-2; maybe TRBD1 (6 bases). Trimming pared 6 bases from V and 7 bases from J, leaving 12 bases between. From germline, CDR1 is SEHNR and CDR2 FQNEAQ (reference sequence). This CDR3 spans 12 amino acids. The CDR3 DNA follows: TGTGCCAGCAGACTAGACAGGAGTGGCTACACCTTC. It translates to CASRLDRSGYTF.